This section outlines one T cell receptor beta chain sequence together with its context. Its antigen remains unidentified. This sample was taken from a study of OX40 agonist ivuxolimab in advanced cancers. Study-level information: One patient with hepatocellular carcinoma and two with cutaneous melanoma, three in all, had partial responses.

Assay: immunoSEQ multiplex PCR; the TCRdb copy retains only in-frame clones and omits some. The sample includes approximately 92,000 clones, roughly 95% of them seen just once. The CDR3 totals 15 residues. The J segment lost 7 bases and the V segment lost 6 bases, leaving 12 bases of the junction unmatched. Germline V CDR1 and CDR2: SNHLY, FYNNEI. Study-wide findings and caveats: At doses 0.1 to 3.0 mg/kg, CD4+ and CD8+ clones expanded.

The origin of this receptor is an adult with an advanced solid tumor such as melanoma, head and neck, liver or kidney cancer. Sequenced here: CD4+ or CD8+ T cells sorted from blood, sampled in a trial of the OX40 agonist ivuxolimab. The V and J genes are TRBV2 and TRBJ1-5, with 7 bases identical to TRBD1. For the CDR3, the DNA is TGTGCCAGCAGCGAACTTGGGACAGCAAGCCAGCCCCAGCATTTT. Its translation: CASSELGTASQPQHF.